One T cell receptor beta chain is described in this entry. The source of the sample is a study of CD8 T cells in Susac syndrome. RNA amounts of about 0.5 to 1 ug underwent reverse transcription with random hexamers. TCRdb reanalysed the immunoSEQ multiplex PCR reads using MiXCR and keeps one entry per CDR3 protein. The repertoire has under 350,000 distinct CDR3 sequences, approximately 90% of them found once; the top ten carry over 0.065%. This TCR derives from a human donor with multiple sclerosis. The sequencing sample was made of CD4+ T cells from PBMCs.

CDR3 sequence (DNA): TGTGCCAGCGGGGGGACTCTGGCCGTTGAGCAGTTCTTC. It is translated as CASGGTLAVEQFF. The chain combines TRBV2 with TRBJ2-1; the D gene is possibly TRBD2 (6 bases). The germline CDR1 and CDR2 sequences are SNHLY and FYNNEI. The V end was cut by 8 bases, the J end by 9 bases, with 17 bases between. CDR3 size: 13 residues. The entire variable domain, with the rest obtained from reference TRBV2 and TRBJ2-1, is as follows: EPEVTQTPSHQVTQMGQEVILRCVPISNHLYFYWYRQILGQKVEFLVSFYNNEISEKSEIFDDQFSVERPDGSNFTLKIRSTKLEDSAMYFCASGGTLAVEQFFGPGTRLTVL.